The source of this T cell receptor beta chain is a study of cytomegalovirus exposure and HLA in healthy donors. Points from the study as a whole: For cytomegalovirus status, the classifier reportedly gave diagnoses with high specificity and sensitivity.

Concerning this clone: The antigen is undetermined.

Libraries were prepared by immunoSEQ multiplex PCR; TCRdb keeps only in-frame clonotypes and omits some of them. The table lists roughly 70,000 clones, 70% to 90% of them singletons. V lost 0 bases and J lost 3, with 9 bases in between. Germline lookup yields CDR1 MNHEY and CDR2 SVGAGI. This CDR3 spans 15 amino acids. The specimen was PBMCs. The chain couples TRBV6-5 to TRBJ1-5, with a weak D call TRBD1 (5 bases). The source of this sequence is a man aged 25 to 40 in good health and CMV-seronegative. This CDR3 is CASSYSGGSNQPQHF. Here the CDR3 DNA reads TGTGCCAGCAGTTACTCGGGGGGATCCAATCAGCCCCAGCATTTT.